These 30 T cell receptor beta chains originate from one sample sequenced in a study of shared clonotypes between healthy human individuals. The repertoire was sequenced with immunoSEQ multiplex PCR; TCRdb's copy has only in-frame clones and lacks some. The top ten clones hold roughly 0.13% of a sample with around 2.1 million clones, 90% to 97% of them seen once. Source material: naive CD4+ T cells sorted from blood. This sample's subset: CD45RA+ positively selected. The source of these receptors is a man aged 18 to 35 in good health.

About this clone itself: A junction boundary mismatches the germline segment, possibly from a read error. The V gene is TRBV2, the J gene TRBJ1-4; D is ambiguous. This CDR3 has 14 amino acids. Germline CDR1 and CDR2: SNHLY and FYNNEI. CDR3 bases: TGTGCCAGCGGTGGTTGGAGCTCTAATGAAAACCTGTTTTTT. This translates into CASGGWSSNENLFF.

The V gene is TRBV10-1, the J gene TRBJ2-3; the match to TRBD1 covers 7 bases. This CDR3 spans 15 amino acids. Trimming at V came to 4 bases and at J to 0 bases, leaving 4 bases not matched to a gene. From germline, CDR1 is WNHNN and CDR2 SYGVQD (reference sequence). CDR3 loop: CASSAQGYSTDTQYF. CDR3 in DNA: TGCGCCAGCAGTGCACAGGGGTATAGCACAGATACGCAGTATTTT.

This clone turned up a few times. The chain employs TRBV10-1 and TRBJ1-3; D remains ambiguous. Trimming took off 6 bases at V and 8 bases at J, with 11 bases between the two ends. The CDR3 runs 12 residues. Looked up from germline, CDR1 is WNHNN and CDR2 is SYGVQD (reference sequence). The CDR3 nucleotides are TGCGCCAGCAGCGAGAACAAGGACACCATATATTTT. As protein: CASSENKDTIYF.

DNA of the CDR3: TGTGCCAGCAGCGCCACCGGGACTAGCGGACGGGGTGGAACCCAGTACTTC. It translates to CASSATGTSGRGGTQYF. V and J are TRBV11-3 and TRBJ2-5; 11 nucleotides agree with TRBD2. Per germline, CDR1 SGHNT and CDR2 YENEEA. This CDR3 is built from 17 residues. Trimming removed 5 bases from V and 8 bases from J; junction bases left unmatched: 16.

The J gene is TRBJ2-7, the V gene TRBV5-4, with 8 nucleotides matching TRBD2. The germline gives CDR1 SGHNT, CDR2 YYREEE (reference sequence). CDR3 length: 15 residues. With 4 bases clipped from V and 3 bases from J, the junction kept 9 bases outside the gene matches. The CDR3: CASSPGTSPNYEQYF. The CDR3 DNA sequence: TGTGCCAGCAGCCCCGGGACTAGTCCTAACTACGAGCAGTACTTC.

This clone occurred once. V is TRBV4-1 and J is TRBJ2-7, with D possibly TRBD1 on 6 matching bases. This CDR3 is built from 15 residues. From germline, CDR1 is MGHRA and CDR2 YSYEKL. Trimming shortened V by 1 base and J by 3 bases, and 13 bases separated the two germline ends. The CDR3: CASSQAGTTDYEQYF. CDR3 DNA sequence: TGCGCCAGCAGCCAAGCCGGGACAACGGACTACGAGCAGTACTTC.

The rearrangement joins TRBV6-5 to TRBJ2-2; possibly TRBD1 or TRBD2 for D (5 bases each). Germline CDR1 MNHEY, CDR2 SVGAGI. Trimming stripped 2 bases from V and 5 bases from J, with 15 bases between. The length of the CDR3 is 16 residues. CDR3 coding DNA: TGTGCCAGCAGTTACGCTCCGGGGCTGAGGACCGGGGAGCTGTTTTTT. This translates into CASSYAPGLRTGELFF.

The rearrangement joins TRBV6-4 to TRBJ2-1; tentative D call: TRBD2 (5 bases). Trimming took 7 bases from V and 10 from J, leaving 20 bases between them. Germline V CDR1 and CDR2: MRHNA, SNTAGT. The CDR3 sequence is 14 residues long. This CDR3 is CASKGGRPWTEQFF. The CDR3 DNA reads as TGTGCCAGCAAGGGCGGGCGACCGTGGACGGAGCAGTTCTTC.

The chain combines TRBV6-1 with TRBJ1-2; D perhaps matches TRBD1 (5 bases). Trimming stripped 3 bases from V and 5 bases from J, with 19 bases between. Germline-derived CDR1 and CDR2 are MNHNS and SASEGT. The CDR3 spans 16 residues. The CDR3 coding sequence is TGTGCCAGCAGTGATACGGGGGACCTAGGGCGTTATGGCTACACCTTC. Protein sequence: CASSDTGDLGRYGYTF.

The chain recombines TRBV30 with TRBJ2-2; 8 bases match TRBD2. The V and J ends lost 7 bases and 6 bases, in that order; junction bases with no gene match: 13. The germline V gene has CDR1 GTSNPN and CDR2 SVGIG (reference sequence). There are 15 residues in the CDR3. The CDR3: CALFPGLGIPGELFF. The CDR3 DNA is TGTGCCTTATTTCCGGGACTAGGGATCCCCGGGGAGCTGTTTTTT. Looking up the rest from reference TRBV30 and TRBJ2-2 gives the full variable domain: SQTIHQWPATLVQPVGSPLSLECTVEGTSNPNLYWYRQAAGRGLQLLFYSVGIGQISSEVPQNLSASRPQDRQFILSSKKLLLSDSGFYLCALFPGLGIPGELFFGEGSRLTVL.

The rearrangement uses TRBV10-3 and TRBJ2-2; 7 nucleotides agree with TRBD1. The CDR3 spans 15 residues. The V and J ends lost 1 base and 6 bases, in that order; junction bases with no gene match: 5. Germline CDR1 ENHRY, CDR2 SYGVKD. CDR3 sequence (DNA): TGTGCCATCAGTGAGTACTCCACAGGGGCCGGGGAGCTGTTTTTT. Translation: CAISEYSTGAGELFF.

The V gene is TRBV6-6, the J gene TRBJ2-7; D is undetermined. The ends were cut back, 0 bases at V and 3 bases at J, with 15 bases in the middle. CDR3 length: 16 residues. In germline, CDR1 is MNHNY, CDR2 SVGAGI (reference sequence). DNA for the CDR3: TGTGCCAGCAGTTACTCTGGCAATCCGACCTACTACGAGCAGTACTTC. The encoded protein is CASSYSGNPTYYEQYF.

The chain has TRBV10-1 and TRBJ2-5, with a weak D call TRBD1 (7 bases). Per germline, CDR1 WNHNN and CDR2 SYGVQD (reference sequence). V lost 3 bases and J lost 5, with 16 bases in between. This CDR3 has 15 amino acids. CDR3 bases: TGCGCCAGCAGTGAAACCAGGGGGGCTGTCGAGACCCAGTACTTC. Amino acids: CASSETRGAVETQYF.

The V call is TRBV19, the J call TRBJ2-7, with D possibly TRBD2 on 7 matching bases. Per germline, CDR1 LNHDA and CDR2 SQIVND (reference sequence). The CDR3 has 15 amino acids. Trimming cost V 3 bases and J 0 bases, with 12 bases left between them. CDR3 loop: CASSMVGGASYEQYF. DNA of the CDR3: TGTGCCAGTAGTATGGTGGGGGGGGCCTCCTACGAGCAGTACTTC.

V gene TRBV5-6 combines with J gene TRBJ2-5; TRBD1 agrees at 8 bases. The junction had 7 bases not matched to a gene; V was cut back by 2 bases and J by 1 base. CDR1 SGHDT and CDR2 YYEEEE come from the germline V gene. This CDR3 contains 16 residues. The CDR3 region has the DNA TGTGCCAGCAGCTTTGGACAGGGCGCCCCCCAAGAGACCCAGTACTTC. Translation: CASSFGQGAPQETQYF.

The chain combines TRBV5-4 with TRBJ1-2; D perhaps matches TRBD1 (6 bases). In germline, CDR1 is SGHNT, CDR2 YYREEE (reference sequence). The CDR3 runs to 16 residues. V was shortened by 4 bases and J by 1 base, with 17 bases between the two germline ends. CDR3 protein: CASSAGTSAFNYGYTF. As DNA, the CDR3 is TGTGCCAGCAGCGCCGGGACATCGGCCTTTAACTATGGCTACACCTTC. The full variable domain, with the rest looked up from reference TRBV5-4 and TRBJ1-2, is ETGVTQSPTHLIKTRGQQVTLRCSSQSGHNTVSWYQQALGQGPQFIFQYYREEENGRGNFPPRFSGLQFPNYSSELNVNALELDDSALYLCASSAGTSAFNYGYTFGSGTRLTVV.

V gene TRBV29-1 combines with J gene TRBJ2-5; 8 bases match TRBD1. Germline assignment: CDR1 SQVTM and CDR2 ANQGSEA. Unmatched junction bases numbered 7, after V lost 5 bases and J lost 5 bases. The CDR3 length is 13 residues. CDR3 protein: CSVYPGQVETQYF. The CDR3 coding sequence is TGCAGCGTTTATCCGGGACAGGTCGAGACCCAGTACTTC.

The chain links TRBV28 to TRBJ2-2, with 8 bases aligning to TRBD1. The ends lost 4 bases at V and 5 bases at J; junction bases unmatched: 3. The CDR3 contains 14 residues. Per germline, CDR1 MDHEN and CDR2 SYDVKM. The CDR3 DNA is TGTGCCAGCAGTTCTCAGGGGGCGACCGGGGAGCTGTTTTTT. Residues: CASSSQGATGELFF.

V and J are TRBV2 and TRBJ1-3, with a weak D call TRBD1 (6 bases). The CDR3 has 14 residues. V was clipped by 7 bases and J by 4 bases, with 14 bases between them. CDR1 and CDR2 from the germline V gene are SNHLY and FYNNEI. The DNA for the CDR3 is TGTGCCAGCAACAGGGTACTCTCGGGAAACACCATATATTTT. This sequence encodes CASNRVLSGNTIYF.

The chain has TRBV12-5 and TRBJ1-1; maybe TRBD1 (5 bases). The CDR3 spans 14 residues. The V gene's germline CDR1 is LGHNT and CDR2 FRNRAP. Trimming removed 3 bases from V and 1 base from J, with 9 bases in between. CDR3: CASGLTGGNTEAFF. DNA of the CDR3: TGTGCTAGTGGTTTAACGGGGGGGAACACTGAAGCTTTCTTT.

The V and J genes are TRBV6-1 and TRBJ1-4; D might be TRBD1 (5 bases). Trimming took 7 bases from V and 4 from J, leaving 13 bases between them. CDR3 length: 14 residues. The germline CDR1 and CDR2 sequences are MNHNS and SASEGT. The CDR3 reads CASNGNRRNEKLFF. CDR3 sequence (DNA): TGTGCCAGCAATGGAAACAGGCGTAATGAAAAACTGTTTTTT.

The chain carries TRBV7-2 and TRBJ2-7, with TRBD1 matching over 9 bases. Germline trimming cut 6 bases from V and 5 bases from J; bases unmatched to any gene: 14. This CDR3 has 16 amino acids. Germline V gene lookup returns CDR1 SGHTA and CDR2 FQGNSA. The CDR3 DNA is TGTGCCAGCAGTAAAGCCCCAGGACAGGGGAAAGACGAGCAGTACTTC. It is translated as CASSKAPGQGKDEQYF.

This sequence joins TRBV5-6 and TRBJ1-5; D possibly corresponds to TRBD1 (5 bases). The CDR3 extends over 14 amino acids. Trimming pared 0 bases from V and 5 bases from J, leaving 9 bases between. Germline V gene lookup returns CDR1 SGHDT and CDR2 YYEEEE. The CDR3 nucleotides read TGTGCCAGCAGCTTGGAGGGGAGGGATCAGCCCCAGCATTTT. Translation: CASSLEGRDQPQHF. Supplemented by reference TRBV5-6 and TRBJ1-5, the full variable domain reads DAGVTQSPTHLIKTRGQQVTLRCSPKSGHDTVSWYQQALGQGPQFIFQYYEEEERQRGNFPDRFSGHQFPNYSSELNVNALLLGDSALYLCASSLEGRDQPQHFGDGTRLSIL.

V and J are TRBV30 and TRBJ1-2, with D perhaps TRBD1 (5 bases). CDR1 and CDR2 from the germline V gene are GTSNPN and SVGIG (reference sequence). V was trimmed by 4 bases and J by 4 bases, leaving 13 bases between them. The length of the CDR3 is 13 residues. CDR3 bases: TGTGCCTGGAACTCCCAGGGTGGCTATGGCTACACCTTC. Translated, it gives CAWNSQGGYGYTF.

The rearrangement uses TRBV18 and TRBJ1-2, with 7 bases fitting TRBD1. The CDR3 is 14 amino acids. V lost 6 bases and J lost 2; bases outside the gene matches: 6. The germline gives CDR1 KGHSH, CDR2 LQKENI. In nucleotides, the CDR3 is TGTGCCAGCTCGTATGACAGGGACAACTATGGCTACACCTTC. This encodes CASSYDRDNYGYTF.

This clone was picked up one time. The rearrangement joins TRBV28 to TRBJ1-2; D remains ambiguous. The V end was cut by 3 bases, the J end by 4 bases, with 12 bases between. CDR1 is MDHEN and CDR2 is SYDVKM in the germline V gene. The CDR3 has 14 amino acids. The CDR3 sequence is CASSLLDRTYGYTF. The DNA of the CDR3 is TGTGCCAGCAGTTTGTTAGACCGGACCTATGGCTACACCTTC.

As for this clone: This same CDR3 is encoded by further DNA sequences in the sample. The chain has TRBV18 and TRBJ2-5; the D gene is possibly TRBD1 (6 bases). The CDR3 extends over 13 amino acids. CDR1 KGHSH and CDR2 LQKENI come from the germline V gene. Trimming left V 6 bases short and J 2 bases short, with 10 bases between. The CDR3 DNA is TGTGCCAGCTCTCCAGGACAGCAAGAGACCCAGTACTTC. This codes for CASSPGQQETQYF.

This chain links TRBV9 with TRBJ2-7; D is possibly TRBD1 (6 bases). Germline lookup yields CDR1 SGDLS and CDR2 YYNGEE. V lost 4 bases to trimming and J lost 0 bases, with 14 bases between them. The CDR3 runs to 15 residues. The CDR3 bases are TGTGCCAGCAGCCCCCGAGGGGGATACTCCTACGAGCAGTACTTC. Its protein product is CASSPRGGYSYEQYF.

The count of this clone is one. J is TRBJ2-1 and V is TRBV5-1; no clear D gene. The V gene's germline CDR1 is SGHRS and CDR2 YFSETQ. This CDR3 has 12 amino acids. The ends were cut back, 1 base at V and 10 bases at J, with 9 bases in the middle. CDR3 nucleotide sequence: TGCGCCAGCAGCTTGCGAGGACCCGAGCAGTTCTTC. It codes for CASSLRGPEQFF. Full variable domain (outside the CDR3, taken from reference TRBV5-1 and TRBJ2-1): KAGVTQTPRYLIKTRGQQVTLSCSPISGHRSVSWYQQTPGQGLQFLFEYFSETQRNKGNFPGRFSGRQFSNSRSEMNVSTLELGDSALYLCASSLRGPEQFFGPGTRLTVL.

CDR3 sequence reads: CASGEGGPLEQYF. The DNA of the CDR3 is TGTGCCAGCGGGGAGGGAGGCCCCCTAGAGCAGTACTTC. The V gene is TRBV7-2, the J gene TRBJ2-7, with 7 bases identical to TRBD2. Per germline, CDR1 SGHTA and CDR2 FQGNSA. The CDR3 loop spans 13 amino acids. The junction had 11 bases not matched to a gene; V was cut back by 8 bases and J by 7 bases.